Listed below are T cell receptor beta chains from one sample, sequenced in a study of blood T cell repertoires in COVID-19. Sequencing used immunoSEQ multiplex PCR; TCRdb keeps in-frame clones, though not all of them. The sample lists around 100,000 clones; around four fifths were seen once. The specimen sequenced was peripheral blood. The receptors originated from a woman aged 70-85 years with acute or convalescent COVID-19. CDR3s include the opening cysteine and the closing phenylalanine or tryptophan. A D gene is named only where the DNA matches it firmly. Where a row states a size, it is once, few, many or the class of an expanded clone; other rows omit it.

14,NA,TRBJ1-2,TRBV28,NA,CASLPYRQDYGYTF,TGTGCCAGCCTCCCTTATAGACAGGACTATGGCTACACCTTC
14,TRBD1,TRBJ1-1,TRBV5-4,few,CASSYRQGNTEAFF,TGTGCCAGCAGCTACAGACAGGGAAACACTGAAGCTTTCTTT
15,NA,TRBJ1-3,TRBV6-4,NA,CASSDSSDSGNTIYF,TGTGCCAGCAGTGACTCCTCAGACTCTGGAAACACCATATATTTT
13,NA,TRBJ1-1,TRBV5-6,NA,CASSSTWNTEAFF,TGTGCCAGCAGCTCGACTTGGAACACTGAAGCTTTCTTT
15,NA,TRBJ1-2,TRBV19,NA,CASKDQGLTNYGYTF,TGTGCCAGTAAGGATCAGGGGCTAACTAACTATGGCTACACCTTC
13,TRBD1,TRBJ1-2,TRBV6-5,NA,CASSYGGGGIYTF,TGTGCCAGCAGTTATGGAGGAGGGGGCATCTACACCTTC
18,TRBD1,TRBJ1-1,TRBV29-1,NA,CSVEEPDRELPPVAEAFF,TGCAGCGTTGAAGAACCTGACAGGGAACTCCCGCCGGTGGCTGAAGCTTTCTTT
11,NA,TRBJ1-1,TRBV28,NA,CASTTGSEAFF,TGTGCCAGCACCACAGGGTCAGAAGCTTTCTTT
14,NA,TRBJ1-1,TRBV5-4,once,CASSAAGVRTEAFF,TGTGCCAGCAGCGCCGCGGGGGTTCGGACTGAAGCTTTCTTT
15,NA,TRBJ2-6,TRBV7-9,NA,CASSPGTPGANVLTF,TGTGCCAGCAGCCCTGGGACACCTGGGGCCAACGTCCTGACTTTC
14,TRBD2,TRBJ2-5,TRBV6-6,NA,CASRASGGAETQYF,TGTGCCAGCAGAGCTAGCGGGGGGGCGGAGACCCAGTACTTC
13,TRBD1,TRBJ1-1,TRBV2,NA,CASSGQGNTEAFF,TGTGCCAGCAGTGGACAGGGGAACACTGAAGCTTTCTTT
12,NA,TRBJ1-5,TRBV7-2,NA,CASSLDFQPQHF,TGTGCCAGCAGCTTAGACTTTCAGCCCCAGCATTTT
15,NA,TRBJ1-5,TRBV2,NA,CASSGQVHSNQPQHF,TGTGCCAGCAGTGGACAGGTTCATAGCAATCAGCCCCAGCATTTT
11,NA,TRBJ1-1,TRBV12-3/TRBV12-4,NA,CASTPSFEAFF,TGTGCCAGCACCCCGTCGTTTGAAGCTTTCTTT
15,NA,TRBJ2-3,TRBV14,NA,CASSLLAPLTDTQYF,TGTGCCAGCAGCCTTCTAGCGCCCTTGACAGATACGCAGTATTTT
14,NA,TRBJ1-5,TRBV6-5,NA,CASSYGGDHQPQHF,TGTGCCAGCAGTTACGGCGGGGACCATCAGCCCCAGCATTTT
11,NA,TRBJ2-7,TRBV5-4,NA,CASSSTYEQYF,TGTGCCAGCAGCTCCACCTACGAGCAGTACTTC
16,NA,TRBJ2-4,TRBV7-9,NA,CASSLSQGLIKNIQYF,TGTGCCAGCAGCTTGAGCCAGGGGTTGATCAAAAACATTCAGTACTTC
14,TRBD1,TRBJ1-2,TRBV11-1,NA,CASSLDGTGVGYTF,TGTGCCAGCAGCTTAGACGGGACAGGGGTTGGCTACACCTTC
14,TRBD1,TRBJ1-1,TRBV10-3,NA,CAITAGQGYTEAFF,TGTGCCATCACTGCGGGACAGGGGTACACTGAAGCTTTCTTT
16,NA,TRBJ1-3,TRBV21-1,NA,CASSKARDRVVNTIYF,TGTGCCAGCAGCAAGGCCCGAGACAGGGTTGTAAACACCATATATTTT
15,NA,TRBJ1-1,TRBV12-5,NA,CASGLVGGVNTEAFF,TGTGCTAGTGGTTTGGTAGGGGGGGTGAACACTGAAGCTTTCTTT
14,TRBD1,TRBJ1-1,TRBV3-1/TRBV3-2,NA,CASSQDGTGDEAFF,TGTGCCAGCAGCCAAGACGGGACAGGCGATGAAGCTTTCTTT
13,NA,TRBJ1-5,TRBV6-1,NA,CASSERGEQPQHF,TGTGCCAGCAGTGAACGAGGAGAACAGCCCCAGCATTTT